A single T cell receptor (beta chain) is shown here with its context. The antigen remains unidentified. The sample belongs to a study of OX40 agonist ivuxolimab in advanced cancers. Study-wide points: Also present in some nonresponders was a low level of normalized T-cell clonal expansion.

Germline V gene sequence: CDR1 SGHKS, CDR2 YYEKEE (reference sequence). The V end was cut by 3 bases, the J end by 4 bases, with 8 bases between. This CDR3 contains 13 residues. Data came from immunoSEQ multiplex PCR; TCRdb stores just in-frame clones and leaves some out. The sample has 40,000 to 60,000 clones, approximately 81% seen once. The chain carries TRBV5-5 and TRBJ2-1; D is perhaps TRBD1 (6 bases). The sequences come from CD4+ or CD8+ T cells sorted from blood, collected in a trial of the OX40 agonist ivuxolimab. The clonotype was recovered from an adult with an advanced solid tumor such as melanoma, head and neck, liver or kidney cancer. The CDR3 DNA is TGTGCCAGCAGCTCTCAGGGGTACAATGAGCAGTTCTTC. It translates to CASSSQGYNEQFF.